Each of the 17 T cell receptor beta chains below was sequenced from the same sample in a study of CD8+CD57+ T cells in acquired aplastic anemia. Genomic DNA acted as the template from which TCR beta VDJ combination and CDR3 sequence profiling were carried out. TCRdb ran MiXCR on the reads and lists one entry per CDR3 protein. The repertoire has approximately 81,000 distinct CDR3 sequences, approximately 46% of them found once; the top ten carry roughly 70%. Material: sorted CD4+, CD8+, or CD8+CD57+ T cells (not recorded which) from PBMCs. The receptor set was obtained from a human donor in good health, serving as a control.

This clonotype was seen at least ten times. The chain has TRBV2 and TRBJ1-5, with unresolved D. V shed 3 bases and J shed 0 bases, with 6 bases lying between them. CDR1 and CDR2 from the germline V gene are SNHLY and FYNNEI. CDR3 length: 14 residues. CDR3 sequence (DNA): TGTGCCAGCAGTGAGTCGTATAGCAATCAGCCCCAGCATTTT. Translated, it gives CASSESYSNQPQHF.

This clonotype has a handful of counts. The chain couples TRBV6-1 to TRBJ1-1; D is unresolved. Trimming took off 7 bases at V and 5 bases at J, with 11 bases between the two ends. Germline values: CDR1 MNHNS, CDR2 SASEGT. The CDR3 runs 12 residues. The CDR3 nucleotides read TGTGCCAGCATAATAGGGCTAACTGAAGCTTTCTTT. This sequence encodes CASIIGLTEAFF.

There are many counts of this clonotype. The chain is built from TRBV7-8 and TRBJ2-1; TRBD1 or TRBD2 may be the D gene (5 bases each). Trimming pared 4 bases from V and 10 bases from J, leaving 17 bases between. Germline V gene data show CDR1 as SGHVS and CDR2 as FQNEAQ. This CDR3 contains 14 residues. This CDR3 reads CASSSGTSFWEQFF. CDR3 DNA sequence: TGTGCCAGCAGCTCAGGGACCTCCTTCTGGGAGCAGTTCTTC.

This clonotype was seen at least ten times. The chain recombines TRBV9 with TRBJ2-3, with D hard to call. The germline V gene encodes CDR1 SGDLS and CDR2 YYNGEE. V was clipped by 5 bases and J by 6 bases, with 10 bases between them. The CDR3 extends over 12 amino acids. The CDR3 sequence: CASSDLSDTQYF. The DNA for the CDR3 is TGTGCCAGCAGTGACCTAAGTGATACGCAGTATTTT.

The chain employs TRBV6-5 and TRBJ1-6; D is possibly TRBD1 (5 bases). In germline, CDR1 is MNHEY, CDR2 SVGAGI. V shed 4 bases and J shed 8 bases, with 6 bases lying between them. The CDR3 loop spans 12 amino acids. The CDR3 DNA is TGTGCCAGCAGTTCCAGGGATTCACCCCTCCACTTT. Translated: CASSSRDSPLHF.

The rearrangement links TRBV19 to TRBJ2-5; 9 bases fit TRBD1. J was trimmed by 4 bases and V by 7 bases; bases with no gene match: 7. Germline CDR1 is LNHDA and CDR2 is SQIVND (reference sequence). The CDR3 runs 14 residues. CDR3: CASTGPGQGETQYF. CDR3 sequence (DNA): TGTGCCAGTACTGGGCCGGGACAGGGAGAGACCCAGTACTTC.

This clonotype was seen many times. The chain links TRBV20-1 to TRBJ2-7, with D possibly TRBD1 on 5 matching bases. The CDR3 runs to 15 residues. Per the germline V gene, CDR1 is DFQATT and CDR2 is SNEGSKA (reference sequence). V lost 0 bases and J lost 2, with 14 bases in between. The CDR3 DNA is TGCAGTGCTAGAGATATAGACAGTGAAACCTACGAGCAGTACTTC. Protein sequence: CSARDIDSETYEQYF.

This sequence joins TRBV19 and TRBJ2-7; 10 nucleotides agree with TRBD1. CDR1 and CDR2 (germline): LNHDA, SQIVND (reference sequence). J gave up 11 bases and V 4 bases, and 17 bases lay outside the gene matches. CDR3 length: 16 residues. CDR3 sequence reads: CASSTTTGGTIRSKYF. The DNA for the CDR3 is TGTGCCAGTAGTACAACGACAGGGGGCACGATCCGTAGTAAGTACTTC.

The chain has TRBV5-5 and TRBJ2-5; no firm D call. CDR1 and CDR2 (germline): SGHKS, YYEKEE (reference sequence). V lost 5 bases and J lost 4, with 15 bases in between. This CDR3 has 14 residues. CDR3: CASSEMHPGETQYF. The CDR3, as DNA: TGTGCCAGCAGTGAGATGCACCCAGGAGAGACCCAGTACTTC.

This clonotype was seen many times. The V and J genes are TRBV6-5 and TRBJ2-5; D is uncertain. V shed 3 bases and J shed 5 bases, with 7 bases lying between them. Germline V gene data show CDR1 as MNHEY and CDR2 as SVGAGI. This CDR3 contains 12 residues. The CDR3 here is CASSYGVETQYF. The CDR3 coding sequence is TGTGCCAGCAGTTATGGGGTTGAGACCCAGTACTTC.

In regard to this clonotype: The germline gene is not matched at one end of the junction; a read error may be the cause. The chain links TRBV7-9 to TRBJ1-5; D not resolved. Germline V lookup: CDR1 SEHNR, CDR2 FQNEAQ (reference sequence). The CDR3 extends over 12 amino acids. CDR3 region: CASSEKNQPQHF. CDR3 DNA: TGTGCCAGCAGCGAGAAGAATCAGCCCCAGCATTTC.

This clonotype was recorded many times. V usage is TRBV7-9 and J usage is TRBJ2-1, with 10 bases fitting TRBD2. The germline V gene has CDR1 SEHNR and CDR2 FQNEAQ (reference sequence). The CDR3 is made up of 13 amino acids. The ends lost 5 bases at V and 12 bases at J; junction bases unmatched: 7. The CDR3 is CASSLGTSAPQFF. The CDR3 coding sequence is TGTGCCAGCAGCCTGGGGACTAGCGCCCCGCAGTTCTTC.

This clonotype was counted many times. The chain employs TRBV20-1 and TRBJ1-6; TRBD1 matches at 7 bases. The CDR3 runs 14 residues. CDR1 and CDR2 (germline): DFQATT, SNEGSKA (reference sequence). Trimming removed 0 bases from V and 7 bases from J; junction bases left unmatched: 3. CDR3 in amino acids: CSAREGTENSPLHF. In DNA, the CDR3 is TGCAGTGCTAGAGAAGGGACAGAGAATTCACCCCTCCACTTT.

There are a few counts of this clonotype. CDR3 region: CASSQDLNQPQHF. DNA for the CDR3: TGTGCCAGCAGCCAGGACCTCAATCAGCCCCAGCATTTT. The chain couples TRBV5-5 to TRBJ1-5; the D is unclear. Germline V gene data show CDR1 as SGHKS and CDR2 as YYEKEE (reference sequence). V was clipped by 4 bases and J by 3 bases, with 8 bases between them. This CDR3 region has 13 residues.

This clonotype showed up many times. V usage is TRBV25-1 and J usage is TRBJ2-3, with D possibly matching TRBD1 (5 bases). V lost 6 bases to trimming and J lost 2 bases, with 15 bases between them. Germline values: CDR1 MGHDK, CDR2 SYGVNS. The CDR3 contains 15 residues. Written as DNA, the CDR3 is TGTGCCAGCAGCCCAGAAGGGGCCTCCACAGATACGCAGTATTTT. This encodes CASSPEGASTDTQYF.

The chain employs TRBV10-2 and TRBJ2-2; D remains unclear. The CDR3 has 11 residues. V lost 6 bases, J lost 7 bases, and 6 bases lay in between. The V gene's germline CDR1 is WSHSY and CDR2 SAAADI. The CDR3, as DNA: TGCGCCAGCAGAAGGAACGGGGAGCTGTTTTTT. Its translation is CASRRNGELFF.

Comments on this clonotype: An end of the junction does not agree with germline; a read error may underlie this. J is TRBJ2-3 and V is TRBV4-1; TRBD2 matches 8 bases. The CDR3 is 15 amino acids. Germline values: CDR1 MGHRA, CDR2 YSYEKL. The CDR3 region has the DNA TGCGCCGGCAGCCGGGGGGGGCGGGGGACAGATACGCAGTATTTT. It encodes CAGSRGGRGTDTQYF.